This TCR beta chain was identified during a study of T cell repertoires in cytomegalovirus infection. Whole-study context: Public signatures in TCR beta pointed to CMV infection and matching HLA type. General study results and limits: Clonotypes of TCR beta that were HLA-C-restricted and CMV-specific dominated the ex vivo response. The cumulative frequency of public TCR beta families identified carriers of CMV plus the relevant HLA.

This clonotype has ten or more counts. Its specificity is not known. The germline V gene encodes CDR1 MDHEN and CDR2 SYDVKM. The V and J ends lost 6 bases and 5 bases respectively, with 7 bases between them. The CDR3 runs to 12 residues. TCRdb re-analysed the reads in MiXCR, keeping a single row per CDR3 protein. The table lists about 110,000 distinct CDR3 sequences, about 30% of them singletons, with 80% to 85% in the top ten. The sequencing used CD8+ T cells from cultured PBMCs, collected from culture after CMV antigen stimulation. J is TRBJ1-4 and V is TRBV28, with unresolved D. This TCR came from a human donor in good health (CMV status not recorded). Some clones in this sample may be carry-over from other donors' samples. CDR3 amino acids: CASSLSNEKLFF. CDR3 in DNA: TGTGCCAGCAGCCTATCAAATGAAAAACTGTTTTTT.